This entry lists 21 T cell receptor beta chains sequenced from one sample in a study of blood T cells in healthy people across ages. Combining a sample-barcoded 5' primer with a J-beta primer mix, a second PCR ran for about 7 to 12 cycles. TCRdb re-called the 5' RACE reads with MiXCR, one entry per CDR3 protein. Seen here are 650,000 to 1,000,000 distinct CDR3 sequences, under 40% observed once, and the top ten hold 13%. Sequencing was done on a sample of blood. These TCRs come from a man between 18 and 35 years old in good health.

Note on this clonotype: A much larger clone sits a single nucleotide away, making a read error possible. The rearrangement uses TRBV5-5 and TRBJ2-7; D remains ambiguous. Germline CDR1 and CDR2: SGHKS and YYEKEE (reference sequence). V lost 4 bases and J lost 3, with 23 bases in between. The length of the CDR3 is 17 residues. The DNA for the CDR3 is TGTGCCAGCAGCCAAATTAGGTCAGAACGAAGAATCTACGAGCAGTACTTC. It is translated as CASSQIRSERRIYEQYF.

This clonotype was counted many times. This chain joins TRBV5-1 and TRBJ2-1, with D maybe TRBD1 (6 bases). The V end lost 4 bases, the J end lost 0 bases, and 11 bases lay between the germline ends. The CDR3 runs 15 residues. CDR1 is SGHRS, CDR2 YFSETQ, per germline. The CDR3 nucleotides are TGCGCCAGCAGCAACGGACAGACCTCCTACAATGAGCAGTTCTTC. Its translation is CASSNGQTSYNEQFF.

In DNA, the CDR3 is TGTGCCAGCAGTTTCAGTAACGGGGAGCTGTTTTTT. This sequence encodes CASSFSNGELFF. The chain combines TRBV12-3 or TRBV12-4 with TRBJ2-2; D gene unclear. The CDR3 has 12 amino acids. Trimming removed 3 bases at V and 7 bases at J, with 6 bases between.

The chain employs TRBV10-3 and TRBJ2-7, with TRBD1 matching over 7 bases. With V trimmed by 0 bases and J by 0 bases, 8 bases remained unmatched. CDR1 is ENHRY, CDR2 SYGVKD, per germline. The CDR3 is 17 amino acids. The CDR3 protein is CAISESPRDRSSYEQYF. The CDR3, as DNA: TGTGCCATCAGTGAGTCACCGAGGGACAGAAGCTCCTACGAGCAGTACTTC.

The chain has TRBV7-8 and TRBJ2-1; 10 nucleotides line up with TRBD1. Germline trimming cut 5 bases from V and 8 bases from J; bases unmatched to any gene: 15. CDR1 SGHVS and CDR2 FQNEAQ come from the germline V gene. This CDR3 is built from 17 residues. Here the CDR3 DNA reads TGTGCCAGCAGCCCGACTTATCCGGGACAGGGGTTTGATGAGCAGTTCTTC. Its protein product is CASSPTYPGQGFDEQFF. Drawing the rest from reference TRBV7-8 and TRBJ2-1, the complete variable domain is GAGVSQSPRYKVAKRGQDVALRCDPISGHVSLFWYQQALGQGPEFLTYFQNEAQLDKSGLPSDRFFAERPEGSVSTLKIQRTQQEDSAVYLCASSPTYPGQGFDEQFFGPGTRLTVL.

As concerns this clonotype: Germline and junction disagree at one end, which may indicate a read error. The gene calls are TRBV11-2 and TRBJ1-2; 7 nucleotides align to TRBD1. Germline values: CDR1 SGHAT, CDR2 FQNNGV. The CDR3 is made up of 14 amino acids. The CDR3 protein is CASSNRQGSYVYTF. The CDR3 DNA reads TGTGCCAGCAGCAACAGACAGGGAAGCTATGTCTACACCTTC.

This chain connects TRBV28 to TRBJ1-6; D is unresolved. Between the trimmed V and J ends, which lost 5 bases and 6 bases, there was a span of 11 bases. Germline CDR1 is MDHEN and CDR2 is SYDVKM. The CDR3 sequence is 14 residues long. This chain's CDR3 is CASSVTAANSPLHF. In nucleotides, the CDR3 is TGTGCCAGCAGTGTGACCGCGGCTAATTCACCCCTCCACTTT.

This clonotype has only a few counts. The chain couples TRBV20-1 to TRBJ1-5; 9 bases are shared with TRBD1. The CDR3 consists of 13 residues. Germline lookup yields CDR1 DFQATT and CDR2 SNEGSKA (reference sequence). This chain's CDR3 is CGGQGRGNQPQHF. The CDR3 nucleotides are TGCGGGGGACAGGGACGTGGCAATCAGCCCCAGCATTTT.

This clonotype appeared many times. The chain carries TRBV20-1 and TRBJ2-5; TRBD1 matches 8 bases. V was clipped by 1 base and J by 7 bases; unmatched bases: 8. From germline, CDR1 is DFQATT and CDR2 SNEGSKA (reference sequence). CDR3 length: 14 residues. CDR3 residues: CSARADRDFGTQYF. DNA of the CDR3: TGCAGTGCTAGAGCGGACAGGGATTTTGGGACCCAGTACTTC.

V is TRBV5-1 and J is TRBJ2-7, with D unresolved. Trimming took 0 bases from V and 0 from J, leaving 10 bases between them. In germline, CDR1 is SGHRS, CDR2 YFSETQ. The CDR3 is made up of 15 amino acids. CDR3 sequence: CASSLDQTVSYEQYF. The CDR3 DNA reads as TGCGCCAGCAGCTTGGATCAGACTGTCTCCTACGAGCAGTACTTC.

The rearrangement joins TRBV7-2 to TRBJ2-6; D ambiguous. V was clipped by 4 bases and J by 0 bases, with 13 bases between them. The CDR3 contains 17 residues. From germline, CDR1 is SGHTA and CDR2 FQGNSA. CDR3 amino acids: CASSSQGAYSGANVLTF. The CDR3 bases are TGTGCCAGCAGCTCACAAGGTGCCTACTCTGGGGCCAACGTCCTGACTTTC.

V gene TRBV25-1 combines with J gene TRBJ2-3, with 7 bases lining up with TRBD1. CDR3 length equals 14 residues. CDR1 MGHDK and CDR2 SYGVNS come from the germline V gene. Trimming removed 6 bases from V and 1 base from J; junction bases left unmatched: 4. The chain's CDR3 is CASSGTVGTDTQYF. The CDR3 coding sequence is TGTGCCAGCAGCGGGACAGTCGGCACAGATACGCAGTATTTT.

Notes on this clonotype: Just one base apart from a much larger clone, this may be a read error. The CDR3 is CTISAGNEQFF. In nucleotides, the CDR3 is TGTACCATCAGTGCGGGCAATGAGCAGTTCTTC. The V gene is TRBV10-3, the J gene TRBJ2-1; the D gene is possibly TRBD2 (5 bases). The germline V gene encodes CDR1 ENHRY and CDR2 SYGVKD. This CDR3 has 11 residues.

The CDR3 region is CSARDGDTEAFF. The CDR3 DNA sequence: TGCAGTGCTAGAGATGGGGACACTGAAGCTTTCTTT. V and J are TRBV20-1 and TRBJ1-1; D uncertain. With 0 bases removed from V and 3 bases from J, the gap between germline ends came to 5 bases. This CDR3 contains 12 residues. From germline, CDR1 is DFQATT and CDR2 SNEGSKA (reference sequence).

This rearrangement joins TRBV19 to TRBJ2-5; 9 positions match TRBD1. In germline, CDR1 is LNHDA, CDR2 SQIVND (reference sequence). J was trimmed by 5 bases and V by 5 bases; bases with no gene match: 9. The CDR3 loop spans 15 amino acids. The CDR3: CASSPRDREGETQYF. For the CDR3, the DNA is TGTGCCAGTAGTCCAAGGGACAGGGAGGGGGAGACCCAGTACTTC.

The J gene is TRBJ2-7, the V gene TRBV7-2; D ambiguous. The CDR3 has 13 residues. V dropped 5 bases and J dropped 7 bases, with 15 bases sitting between them. Germline CDR1 reads SGHTA; CDR2 reads FQGNSA. The CDR3 DNA is TGTGCCAGCAGCGCCTTTGTAGACAATGAGCAGTACTTC. Its translation is CASSAFVDNEQYF. The full variable domain, its missing parts supplied by reference TRBV7-2 and TRBJ2-7, is GAGVSQSPSNKVTEKGKDVELRCDPISGHTALYWYRQSLGQGLEFLIYFQGNSAPDKSGLPSDRFSAERTGGSVSTLTIQRTQQEDSAVYLCASSAFVDNEQYFGPGTRLTVT.

The V call is TRBV28, the J call TRBJ2-4; D is perhaps TRBD1 (6 bases). Germline V lookup: CDR1 MDHEN, CDR2 SYDVKM. This CDR3 region has 15 residues. V was trimmed by 4 bases and J by 5 bases, leaving 15 bases between them. The CDR3, as DNA: TGTGCCAGCAGTTCCCCGGCAGGGGCGGAAAACATTCAGTACTTC. It is translated as CASSSPAGAENIQYF. Using reference TRBV28 and TRBJ2-4 for the parts outside the CDR3, the full variable domain is DVKVTQSSRYLVKRTGEKVFLECVQDMDHENMFWYRQDPGLGLRLIYFSYDVKMKEKGDIPEGYSVSREKKERFSLILESASTNQTSMYLCASSSPAGAENIQYFGAGTRLSVL.

This chain links TRBV4-1 with TRBJ2-3, with 7 nucleotides matching TRBD1. Trimming cost V 3 bases and J 4 bases; bases outside gene matches: 13. There are 17 residues in the CDR3. Germline V gene data show CDR1 as MGHRA and CDR2 as YSYEKL. This chain's CDR3 is CASSQDRDRISADTQYF. The CDR3 bases are TGCGCCAGCAGCCAGGATAGGGACAGAATCAGCGCAGATACGCAGTATTTT.

This chain connects TRBV7-2 to TRBJ2-1, with 8 bases identical to TRBD2. Trimming at V came to 0 bases and at J to 4 bases, leaving 2 bases not matched to a gene. The germline V gene has CDR1 SGHTA and CDR2 FQGNSA. The CDR3 sequence is 15 residues long. CDR3 in DNA: TGTGCCAGCAGCTTAGCTAGCGGGGAATACAATGAGCAGTTCTTC. Translated: CASSLASGEYNEQFF. The full variable domain, rest sourced from reference TRBV7-2 and TRBJ2-1, is GAGVSQSPSNKVTEKGKDVELRCDPISGHTALYWYRQSLGQGLEFLIYFQGNSAPDKSGLPSDRFSAERTGGSVSTLTIQRTQQEDSAVYLCASSLASGEYNEQFFGPGTRLTVL.

The chain carries TRBV3-1 and TRBJ2-5; D is ambiguous. In germline, CDR1 is LGHDT, CDR2 YNNKEL (reference sequence). This CDR3 region has 13 residues. Trimming took off 4 bases at V and 11 bases at J, with 17 bases between the two ends. This CDR3 is CASSPATLEEQYF. The CDR3 region has the DNA TGTGCCAGCAGCCCCGCAACCCTGGAAGAGCAGTACTTC.

The table lists this clonotype with many counts. The chain couples TRBV12-3 or TRBV12-4 to TRBJ1-2; D is perhaps TRBD1 (5 bases). Trimming pared 5 bases from V and 4 bases from J, leaving 11 bases between. The CDR3 has 13 amino acids. CDR3 in amino acids: CASSETEAYGYTF. DNA of the CDR3: TGTGCCAGCAGTGAGACAGAAGCCTATGGCTACACCTTC.